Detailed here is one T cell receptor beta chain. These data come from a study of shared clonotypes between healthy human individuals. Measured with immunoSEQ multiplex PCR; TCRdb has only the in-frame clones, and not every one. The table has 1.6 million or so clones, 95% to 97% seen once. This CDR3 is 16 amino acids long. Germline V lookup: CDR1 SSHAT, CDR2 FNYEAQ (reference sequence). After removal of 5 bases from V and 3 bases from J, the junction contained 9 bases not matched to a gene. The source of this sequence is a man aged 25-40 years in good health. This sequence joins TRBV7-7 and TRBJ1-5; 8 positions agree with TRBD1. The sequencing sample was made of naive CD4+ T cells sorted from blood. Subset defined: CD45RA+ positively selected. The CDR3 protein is CASSIGQGPDNQPQHF. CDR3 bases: TGTGCCAGCAGCATCGGACAGGGCCCTGACAATCAGCCCCAGCATTTT.